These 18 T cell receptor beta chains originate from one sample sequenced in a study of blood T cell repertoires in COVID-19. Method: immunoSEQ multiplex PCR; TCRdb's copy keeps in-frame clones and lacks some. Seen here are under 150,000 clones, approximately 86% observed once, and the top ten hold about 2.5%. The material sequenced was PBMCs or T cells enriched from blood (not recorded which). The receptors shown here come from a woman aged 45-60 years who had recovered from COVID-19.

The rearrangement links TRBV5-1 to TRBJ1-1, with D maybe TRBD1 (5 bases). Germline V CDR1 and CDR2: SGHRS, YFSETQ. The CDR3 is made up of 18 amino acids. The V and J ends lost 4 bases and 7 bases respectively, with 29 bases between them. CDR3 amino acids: CASSNLEGTGRSISEAFF. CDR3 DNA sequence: TGCGCCAGCAGCAACTTGGAAGGTACAGGCAGGTCGATCAGTGAAGCTTTCTTT.

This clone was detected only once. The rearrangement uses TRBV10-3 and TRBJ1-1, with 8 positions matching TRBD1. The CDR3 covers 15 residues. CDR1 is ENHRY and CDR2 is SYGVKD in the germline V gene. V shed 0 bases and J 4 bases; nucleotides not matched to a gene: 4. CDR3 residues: CAISESRGQSTEAFF. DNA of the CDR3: TGTGCCATCAGTGAGTCCAGGGGGCAGAGCACTGAAGCTTTCTTT.

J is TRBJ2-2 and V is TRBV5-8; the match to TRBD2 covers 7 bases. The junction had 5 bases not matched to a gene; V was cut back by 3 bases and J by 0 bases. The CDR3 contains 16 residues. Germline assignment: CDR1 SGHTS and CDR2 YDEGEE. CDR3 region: CASSSTSGTNTGELFF. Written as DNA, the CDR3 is TGTGCCAGCAGCTCCACGAGCGGGACGAACACCGGGGAGCTGTTTTTT. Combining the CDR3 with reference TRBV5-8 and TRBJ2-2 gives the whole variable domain EAGVTQSPTHLIKTRGQQATLRCSPISGHTSVYWYQQALGLGLQFLLWYDEGEERNRGNFPPRFSGRQFPNYSSELNVNALELEDSALYLCASSSTSGTNTGELFFGEGSRLTVL.

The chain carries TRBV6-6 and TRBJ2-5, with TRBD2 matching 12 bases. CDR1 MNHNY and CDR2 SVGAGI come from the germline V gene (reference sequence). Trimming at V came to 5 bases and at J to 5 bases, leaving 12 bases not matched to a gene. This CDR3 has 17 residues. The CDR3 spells CASSLTSGGLPGETQYF. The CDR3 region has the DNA TGTGCCAGCAGTCTTACTAGCGGGGGGCTCCCGGGGGAGACCCAGTACTTC.

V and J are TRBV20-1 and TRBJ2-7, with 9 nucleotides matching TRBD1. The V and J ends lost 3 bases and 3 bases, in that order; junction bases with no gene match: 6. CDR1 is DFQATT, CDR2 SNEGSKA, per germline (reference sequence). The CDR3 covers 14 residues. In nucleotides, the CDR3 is TGCAGTGCTAGTGAAAACAGGGGGCTCTACGAGCAGTACTTC. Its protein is CSASENRGLYEQYF.

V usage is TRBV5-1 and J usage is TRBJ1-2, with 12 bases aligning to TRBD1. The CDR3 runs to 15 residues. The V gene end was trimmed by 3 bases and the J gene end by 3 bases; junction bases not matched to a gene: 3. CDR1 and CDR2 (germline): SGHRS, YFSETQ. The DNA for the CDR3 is TGCGCCAGCAGCTACGGGACAGGGGGCTACTATGGCTACACCTTC. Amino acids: CASSYGTGGYYGYTF.

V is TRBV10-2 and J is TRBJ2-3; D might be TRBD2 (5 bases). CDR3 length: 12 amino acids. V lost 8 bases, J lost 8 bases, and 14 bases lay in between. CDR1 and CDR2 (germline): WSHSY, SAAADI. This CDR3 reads CASRSFEGTQYF. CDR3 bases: TGCGCCAGCCGGAGCTTTGAGGGTACGCAGTATTTT.

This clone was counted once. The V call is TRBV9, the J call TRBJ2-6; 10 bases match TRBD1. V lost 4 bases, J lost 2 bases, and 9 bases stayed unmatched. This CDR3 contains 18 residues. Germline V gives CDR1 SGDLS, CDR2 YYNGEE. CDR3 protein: CASSTIPGQGTGANVLTF. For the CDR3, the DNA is TGTGCCAGCAGCACGATACCGGGACAGGGGACTGGGGCCAACGTCCTGACTTTC.

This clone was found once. The CDR3 nucleotides are TGTGCCAGTAGTACTAAATGGGACGGACAGAAGAATTATGGCTACACCTTC. Translation: CASSTKWDGQKNYGYTF. The chain joins TRBV19 to TRBJ1-2; a possible D gene is TRBD1 (6 bases). Trimming took 4 bases from V and 5 from J, leaving 23 bases between them. Germline CDR1 LNHDA, CDR2 SQIVND (reference sequence). There are 17 residues in the CDR3.

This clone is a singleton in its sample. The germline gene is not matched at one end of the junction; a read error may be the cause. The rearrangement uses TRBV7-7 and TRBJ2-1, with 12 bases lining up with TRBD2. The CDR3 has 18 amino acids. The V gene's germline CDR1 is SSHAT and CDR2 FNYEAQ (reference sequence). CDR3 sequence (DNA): TGTGCTAGCAGCTTAGAATCTGCGCCTAGCGGGGGGGTGAATGAGCAGTTCTTC. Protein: CASSLESAPSGGVNEQFF.

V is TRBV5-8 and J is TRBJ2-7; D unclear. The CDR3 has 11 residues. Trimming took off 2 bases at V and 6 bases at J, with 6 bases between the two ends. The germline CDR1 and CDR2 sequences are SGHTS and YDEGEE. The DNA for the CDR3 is TGTGCCAGCAGCTTAAGCGCCGAGCAGTACTTC. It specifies CASSLSAEQYF.

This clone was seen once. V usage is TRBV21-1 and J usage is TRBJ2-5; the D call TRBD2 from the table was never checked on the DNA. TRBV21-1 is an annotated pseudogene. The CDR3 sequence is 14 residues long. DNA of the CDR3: TGTGCCAGCAGCCCACGGTACTTACAAGAGACCCAGTACTTC. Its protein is CASSPRYLQETQYF.

The CDR3: CASSLWQGNEKLFF. In nucleotides, the CDR3 is TGTGCCAGCAGCTTGTGGCAGGGAAACGAAAAACTGTTTTTT. The rearrangement uses TRBV5-4 and TRBJ1-4; possibly TRBD1 for D (5 bases). The CDR3 totals 14 residues. Germline loops: CDR1 SGHNT, CDR2 YYREEE (reference sequence). V dropped 1 base and J dropped 8 bases, with 12 bases sitting between them.

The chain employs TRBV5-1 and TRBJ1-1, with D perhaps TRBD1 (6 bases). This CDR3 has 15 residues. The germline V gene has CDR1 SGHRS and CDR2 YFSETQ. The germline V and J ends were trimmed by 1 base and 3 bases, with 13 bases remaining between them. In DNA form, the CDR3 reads TGCGCCAGCAGCTTGTCGGGGGGCGGCTACACTGAAGCTTTCTTT. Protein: CASSLSGGGYTEAFF.

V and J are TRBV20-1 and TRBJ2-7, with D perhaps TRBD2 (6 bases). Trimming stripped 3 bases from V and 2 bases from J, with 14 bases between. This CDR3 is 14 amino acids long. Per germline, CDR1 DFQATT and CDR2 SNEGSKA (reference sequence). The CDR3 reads CSASPGAGTYEQYF. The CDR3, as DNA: TGCAGTGCTAGTCCCGGGGCGGGAACCTACGAGCAGTACTTC.

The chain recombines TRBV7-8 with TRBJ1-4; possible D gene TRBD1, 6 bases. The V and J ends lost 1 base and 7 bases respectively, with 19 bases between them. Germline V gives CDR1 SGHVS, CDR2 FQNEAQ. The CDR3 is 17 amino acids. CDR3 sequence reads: CASSLGSGTGGSEKLFF. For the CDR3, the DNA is TGTGCCAGCAGCTTAGGAAGCGGTACGGGGGGCTCTGAAAAACTGTTTTTT.

The CDR3 spells CAWGGDTLSIGYTF. CDR3 sequence (DNA): TGTGCCTGGGGGGGGGACACGTTAAGCATTGGCTACACCTTC. This chain connects TRBV30 to TRBJ1-2; TRBD1 might be the D (6 bases). Germline V gives CDR1 GTSNPN, CDR2 SVGIG (reference sequence). The CDR3 loop spans 14 amino acids. Trimming removed 5 bases at V and 7 bases at J, with 20 bases between.

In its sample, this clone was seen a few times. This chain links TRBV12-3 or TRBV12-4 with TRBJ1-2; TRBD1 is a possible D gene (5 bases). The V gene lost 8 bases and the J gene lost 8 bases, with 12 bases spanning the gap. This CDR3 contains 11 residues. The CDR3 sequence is CASGRGGGYTF. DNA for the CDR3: TGTGCCAGCGGGAGGGGAGGAGGCTACACCTTC.